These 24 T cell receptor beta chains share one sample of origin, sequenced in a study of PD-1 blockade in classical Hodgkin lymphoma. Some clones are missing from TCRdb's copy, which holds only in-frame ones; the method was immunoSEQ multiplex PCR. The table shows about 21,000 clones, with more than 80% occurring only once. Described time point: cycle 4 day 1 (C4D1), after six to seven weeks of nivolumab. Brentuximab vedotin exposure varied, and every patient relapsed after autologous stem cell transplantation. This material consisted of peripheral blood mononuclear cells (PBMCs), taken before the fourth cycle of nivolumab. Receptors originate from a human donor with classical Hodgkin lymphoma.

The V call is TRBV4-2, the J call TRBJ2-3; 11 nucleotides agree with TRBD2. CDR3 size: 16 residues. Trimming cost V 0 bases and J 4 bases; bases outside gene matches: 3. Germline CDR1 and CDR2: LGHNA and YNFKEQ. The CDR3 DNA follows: TGTGCCAGCAGCCAAGAACTAGCGGGGGTTGCAGATACGCAGTATTTT. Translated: CASSQELAGVADTQYF.

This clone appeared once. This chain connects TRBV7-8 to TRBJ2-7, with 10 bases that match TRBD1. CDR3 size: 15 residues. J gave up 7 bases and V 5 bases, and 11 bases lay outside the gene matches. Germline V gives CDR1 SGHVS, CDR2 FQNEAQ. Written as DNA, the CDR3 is TGTGCCAGCAGCGAGACAGGGGGCGGTAAGTTGGAGCAGTACTTC. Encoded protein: CASSETGGGKLEQYF.

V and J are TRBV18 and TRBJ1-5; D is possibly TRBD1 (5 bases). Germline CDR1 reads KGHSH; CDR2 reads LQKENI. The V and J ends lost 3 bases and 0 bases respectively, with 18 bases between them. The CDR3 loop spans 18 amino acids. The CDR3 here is CASSPRYRQYNSNQPQHF. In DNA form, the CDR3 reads TGTGCCAGCTCACCCCGGTACCGACAGTACAATAGCAATCAGCCCCAGCATTTT. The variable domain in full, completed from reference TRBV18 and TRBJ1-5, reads NAGVMQNPRHLVRRRGQEARLRCSPMKGHSHVYWYRQLPEEGLKFMVYLQKENIIDESGMPKERFSAEFPKEGPSILRIQQVVRGDSAAYFCASSPRYRQYNSNQPQHFGDGTRLSIL.

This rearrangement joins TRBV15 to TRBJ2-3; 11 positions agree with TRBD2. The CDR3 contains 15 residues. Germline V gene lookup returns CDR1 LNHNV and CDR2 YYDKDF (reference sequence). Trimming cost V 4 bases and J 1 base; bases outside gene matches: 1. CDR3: CATSMGLAGTDTQYF. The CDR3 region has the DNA TGTGCCACCAGCATGGGACTAGCGGGCACAGATACGCAGTATTTT.

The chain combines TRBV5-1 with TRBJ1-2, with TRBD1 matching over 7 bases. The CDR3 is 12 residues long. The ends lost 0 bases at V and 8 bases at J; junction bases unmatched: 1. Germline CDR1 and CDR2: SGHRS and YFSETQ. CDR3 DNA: TGCGCCAGCAGCTTGGACAGGGGAGGCTACACCTTC. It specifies CASSLDRGGYTF.

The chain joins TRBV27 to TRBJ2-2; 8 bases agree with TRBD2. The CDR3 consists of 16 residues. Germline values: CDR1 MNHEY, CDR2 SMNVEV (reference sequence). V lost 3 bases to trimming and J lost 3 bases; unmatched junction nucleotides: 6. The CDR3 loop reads CASSFWYGRDTGELFF. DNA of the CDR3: TGTGCCAGCAGTTTCTGGTACGGGAGGGACACCGGGGAGCTGTTTTTT.

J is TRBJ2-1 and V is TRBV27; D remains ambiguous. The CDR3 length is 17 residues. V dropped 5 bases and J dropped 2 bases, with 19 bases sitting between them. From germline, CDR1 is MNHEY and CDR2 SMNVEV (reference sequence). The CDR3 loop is CASSPRRLYFTYNEQFF. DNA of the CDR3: TGTGCCAGCAGTCCCCGACGACTCTACTTCACCTACAATGAGCAGTTCTTC.

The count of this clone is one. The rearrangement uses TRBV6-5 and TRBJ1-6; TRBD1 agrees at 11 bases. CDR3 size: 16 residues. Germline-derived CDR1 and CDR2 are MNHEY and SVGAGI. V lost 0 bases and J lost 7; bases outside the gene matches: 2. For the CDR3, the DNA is TGTGCCAGCAGTTACTCGGGGGACAGGGGGAATTCACCCCTCCACTTT. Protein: CASSYSGDRGNSPLHF.

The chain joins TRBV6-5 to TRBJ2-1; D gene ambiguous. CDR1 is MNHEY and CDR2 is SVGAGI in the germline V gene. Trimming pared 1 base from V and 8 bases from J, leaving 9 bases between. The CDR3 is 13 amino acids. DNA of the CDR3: TGTGCCAGCAGTTACTGGACCGCGGATGAGCAGTTCTTC. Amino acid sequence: CASSYWTADEQFF.

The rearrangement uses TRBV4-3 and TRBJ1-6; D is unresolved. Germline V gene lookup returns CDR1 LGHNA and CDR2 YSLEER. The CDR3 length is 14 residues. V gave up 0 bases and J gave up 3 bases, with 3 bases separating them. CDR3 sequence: CASSQDLYNSPLHF. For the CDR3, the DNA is TGCGCCAGCAGCCAAGATCTCTATAATTCACCCCTCCACTTT.

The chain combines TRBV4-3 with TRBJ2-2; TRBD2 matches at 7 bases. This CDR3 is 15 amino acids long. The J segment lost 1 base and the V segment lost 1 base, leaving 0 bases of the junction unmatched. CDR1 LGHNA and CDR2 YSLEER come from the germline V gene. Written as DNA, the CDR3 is TGCGCCAGCAGCCAAGGCGGGGGGAACACCGGGGAGCTGTTTTTT. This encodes CASSQGGGNTGELFF.

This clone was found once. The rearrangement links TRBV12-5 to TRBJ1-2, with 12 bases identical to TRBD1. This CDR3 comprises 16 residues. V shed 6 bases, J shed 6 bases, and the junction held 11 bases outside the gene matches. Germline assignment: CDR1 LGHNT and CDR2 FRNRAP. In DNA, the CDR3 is TGTGCTAGTGGCCGCGCAACTGGGACAGGGGGCCATGGCTACACCTTC. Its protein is CASGRATGTGGHGYTF.

This chain's CDR3 is CASSGTSGFYNEQFF. The DNA for the CDR3 is TGTGCCAGCAGCGGGACTAGCGGTTTCTACAATGAGCAGTTCTTC. The V call is TRBV9, the J call TRBJ2-1; 10 positions agree with TRBD2. CDR3 length equals 15 residues. After removal of 3 bases from V and 3 bases from J, the junction contained 3 bases not matched to a gene. The germline V gene has CDR1 SGDLS and CDR2 YYNGEE.

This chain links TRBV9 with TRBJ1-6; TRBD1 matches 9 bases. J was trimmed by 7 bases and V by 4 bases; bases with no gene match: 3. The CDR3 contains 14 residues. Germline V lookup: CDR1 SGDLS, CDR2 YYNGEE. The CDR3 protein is CASSQTGGNSPLHF. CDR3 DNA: TGTGCCAGCAGCCAAACAGGGGGCAATTCACCCCTCCACTTT.

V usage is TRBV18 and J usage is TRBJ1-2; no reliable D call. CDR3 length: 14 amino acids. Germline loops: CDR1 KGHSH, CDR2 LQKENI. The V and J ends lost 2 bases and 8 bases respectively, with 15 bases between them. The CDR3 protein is CASSPLSEGGGYTF. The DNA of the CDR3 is TGTGCCAGCTCACCATTGAGTGAGGGTGGAGGCTACACCTTC.

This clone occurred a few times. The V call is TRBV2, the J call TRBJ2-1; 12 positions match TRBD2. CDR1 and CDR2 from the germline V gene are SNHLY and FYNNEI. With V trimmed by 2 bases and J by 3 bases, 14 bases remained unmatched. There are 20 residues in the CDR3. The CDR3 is CASSESPWRLAGVGYNEQFF. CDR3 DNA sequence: TGTGCCAGCAGTGAAAGCCCCTGGAGACTAGCGGGAGTCGGCTACAATGAGCAGTTCTTC.

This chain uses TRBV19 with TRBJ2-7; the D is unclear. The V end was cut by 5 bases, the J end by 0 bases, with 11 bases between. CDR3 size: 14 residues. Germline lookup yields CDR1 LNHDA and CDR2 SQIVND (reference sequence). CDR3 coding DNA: TGTGCCAGTAGTCCTCGGGCCCTCTCCTACGAGCAGTACTTC. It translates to CASSPRALSYEQYF. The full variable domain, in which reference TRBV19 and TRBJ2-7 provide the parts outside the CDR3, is DGGITQSPKYLFRKEGQNVTLSCEQNLNHDAMYWYRQDPGQGLRLIYYSQIVNDFQKGDIAEGYSVSREKKESFPLTVTSAQKNPTAFYLCASSPRALSYEQYFGPGTRLTVT.

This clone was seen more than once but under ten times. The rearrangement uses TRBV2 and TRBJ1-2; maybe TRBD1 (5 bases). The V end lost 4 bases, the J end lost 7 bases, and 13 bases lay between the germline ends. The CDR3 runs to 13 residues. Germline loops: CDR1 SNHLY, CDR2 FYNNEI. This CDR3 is CASSALGEGGYTF. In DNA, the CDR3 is TGTGCCAGCAGTGCTTTAGGGGAGGGTGGCTACACCTTC.

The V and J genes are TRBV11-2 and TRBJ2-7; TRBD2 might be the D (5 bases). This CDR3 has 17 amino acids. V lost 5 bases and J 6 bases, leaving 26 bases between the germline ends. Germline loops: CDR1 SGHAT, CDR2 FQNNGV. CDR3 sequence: CASSLLPGTHLRVEQYF. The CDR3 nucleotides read TGTGCCAGCAGCCTGCTACCGGGAACCCACCTCCGAGTCGAGCAGTACTTC. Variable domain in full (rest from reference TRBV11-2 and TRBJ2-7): EAGVAQSPRYKIIEKRQSVAFWCNPISGHATLYWYQQILGQGPKLLIQFQNNGVVDDSQLPKDRFSAERLKGVDSTLKIQPAKLEDSAVYLCASSLLPGTHLRVEQYFGPGTRLTVT.

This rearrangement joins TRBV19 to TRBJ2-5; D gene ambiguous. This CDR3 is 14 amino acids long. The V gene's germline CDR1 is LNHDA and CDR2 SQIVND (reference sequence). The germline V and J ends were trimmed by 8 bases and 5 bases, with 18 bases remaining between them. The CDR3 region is CASSDLTDGETQYF. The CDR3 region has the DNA TGTGCCAGTTCCGACCTGACTGATGGGGAGACCCAGTACTTC.

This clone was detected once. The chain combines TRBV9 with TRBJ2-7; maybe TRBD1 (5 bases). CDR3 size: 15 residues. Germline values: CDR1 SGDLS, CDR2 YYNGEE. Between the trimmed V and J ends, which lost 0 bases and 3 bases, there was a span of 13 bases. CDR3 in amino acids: CASSVAHQTVYEQYF. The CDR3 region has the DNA TGTGCCAGCAGCGTAGCCCACCAGACAGTCTACGAGCAGTACTTC.

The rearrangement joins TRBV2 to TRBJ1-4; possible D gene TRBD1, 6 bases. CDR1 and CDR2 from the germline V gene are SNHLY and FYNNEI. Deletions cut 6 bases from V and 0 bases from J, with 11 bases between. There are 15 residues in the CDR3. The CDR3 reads CASSGGTSTNEKLFF. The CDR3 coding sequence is TGTGCCAGCAGCGGCGGGACATCAACTAATGAAAAACTGTTTTTT.

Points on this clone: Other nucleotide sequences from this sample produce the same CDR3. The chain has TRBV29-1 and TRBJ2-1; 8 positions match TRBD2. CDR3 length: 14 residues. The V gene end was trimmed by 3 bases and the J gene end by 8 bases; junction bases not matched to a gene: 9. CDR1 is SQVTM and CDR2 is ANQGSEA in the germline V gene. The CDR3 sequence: CSVDGREGLDEQFF. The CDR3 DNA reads TGCAGCGTTGATGGCCGGGAGGGCCTGGATGAGCAGTTCTTC.

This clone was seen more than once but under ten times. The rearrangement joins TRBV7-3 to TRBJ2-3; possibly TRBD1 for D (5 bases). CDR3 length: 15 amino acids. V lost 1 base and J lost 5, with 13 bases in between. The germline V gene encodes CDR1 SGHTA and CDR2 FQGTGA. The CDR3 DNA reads TGTGCCAGCAGCTTAAGAGTTCAGGGTAGAGATACGCAGTATTTT. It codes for CASSLRVQGRDTQYF.